Given below is one T cell receptor (beta chain) in context. What it recognizes is unknown. This sample stems from a study of T cells after yellow fever vaccination. Study-level results: Of the clonotypes, a small share occurred in both CD4 and CD8 compartments. Subsequent booster samples again held most clones from primary vaccination (just under 98% CD4, about 90% CD8).

Universal primer sites and UMIs were introduced during 5'RACE template-switching synthesis of TCR cDNA. TCRdb recomputed calls from the 5' RACE reads with MiXCR, one row per CDR3 protein. This repertoire shows roughly 150,000 distinct CDR3 sequences, about 8% found once; its top ten account for roughly 0.73%. V gave up 6 bases and J gave up 7 bases; unmatched junction bases: 9. The CDR3 has 13 residues. This receptor was taken from a man aged 30-40 years who received the YFV17D yellow fever vaccine. The chain couples TRBV12-3 or TRBV12-4 to TRBJ2-7; 7 nucleotides line up with TRBD1. Sequencing was performed on CD4+ T cells sorted from PBMCs, taken 5 days after the yellow fever booster vaccination. DNA for the CDR3: TGTGCCAGCAGACGTGGGACAGCGTCTGAGCAGTACTTC. The encoded protein is CASRRGTASEQYF.